This T cell receptor beta chain was recorded in a study of T-cell reconstitution after alpha-beta-depleted transplantation in children. Study-wide results and caveats: At day 60, the high TCRbeta diversity found in some patients originated from recipient T cells and thymic progenitors that had survived. Expanded graft clones, several hundred of them, were reportedly the source of alpha-beta T cells about two months after transplant.

CDR1 is SQVTM and CDR2 is ANQGSEA in the germline V gene. The CDR3 runs to 13 residues. Trimming cost V 7 bases and J 2 bases; bases outside gene matches: 6. The TCRbeta library incorporated unique molecular identifiers. TCRdb called the PCR reads again in MiXCR, with one record for every CDR3 protein. The sample includes some 840,000 distinct CDR3 sequences, roughly 15% of them seen just once. This clonotype turned up a few times. Antigen: not known. The sample was PBMCs, mostly from graft donor cells, taken 360 days after TCRalphabeta/CD19-depleted stem cell transplant. This clonotype was sampled from a male patient younger than 18 who had a stem cell transplant for acute lymphoblastic leukemia, so the T cells may come from the graft donor. This sequence joins TRBV29-1 and TRBJ2-7; 9 bases fit TRBD1. This CDR3 reads CSAADRGAYEQYF. In nucleotides, the CDR3 is TGCAGCGCCGCAGACAGGGGGGCCTACGAGCAGTACTTC.